This passage covers 18 T cell receptor beta chains from one sample sequenced in a study of shared clonotypes between healthy human individuals. Some clones are missing from TCRdb's copy, which holds only in-frame ones; the method was immunoSEQ multiplex PCR. This table holds a few million clones, approximately 95% found once. Sequenced: naive CD4+ T cells sorted from blood. Subset of the sample: CD45RA+ positively selected. The receptors originated from a man younger than 35 in good health.

The chain employs TRBV7-8 and TRBJ1-4, with D unresolved. The germline gives CDR1 SGHVS, CDR2 FQNEAQ. The CDR3 has 15 residues. V lost 5 bases and J lost 7, with 17 bases in between. The CDR3 is CASSPRIHPPEKLFF. As DNA, the CDR3 is TGTGCCAGCAGCCCCCGTATCCACCCACCTGAAAAACTGTTTTTT.

V gene TRBV4-1 combines with J gene TRBJ2-3; TRBD1 might be the D (6 bases). Per the germline V gene, CDR1 is MGHRA and CDR2 is YSYEKL. Trimming took 1 base from V and 2 from J, leaving 13 bases between them. This CDR3 is 16 amino acids long. The CDR3 sequence is CASSQGLDRDTDTQYF. CDR3 DNA: TGCGCCAGCAGCCAAGGGTTGGACAGAGACACAGATACGCAGTATTTT.

The V and J genes are TRBV5-1 and TRBJ2-2; 10 positions match TRBD1. Germline lookup yields CDR1 SGHRS and CDR2 YFSETQ. CDR3 length: 17 residues. V dropped 6 bases and J dropped 1; count of bases not matched to a gene: 9. CDR3 protein: CASTLTTGGVNTGELFF. CDR3 sequence (DNA): TGCGCCAGCACCTTAACGACAGGGGGCGTGAACACCGGGGAGCTGTTTTTT. Supplemented by reference TRBV5-1 and TRBJ2-2, the full variable domain reads KAGVTQTPRYLIKTRGQQVTLSCSPISGHRSVSWYQQTPGQGLQFLFEYFSETQRNKGNFPGRFSGRQFSNSRSEMNVSTLELGDSALYLCASTLTTGGVNTGELFFGEGSRLTVL.

As for this clone: The sample carries other DNA sequences with the same CDR3. The V and J genes are TRBV7-2 and TRBJ2-7; D not resolved. V was pared by 1 base and J by 7 bases, with 8 bases between. CDR1 is SGHTA and CDR2 is FQGNSA in the germline V gene. This CDR3 is 12 amino acids long. The DNA of the CDR3 is TGTGCCAGCAGCTTAGGGGGTGGGGAGCAGTACTTC. It specifies CASSLGGGEQYF.

This chain uses TRBV6-6 with TRBJ2-2; no clear D gene. The CDR3 has 14 residues. V lost 7 bases to trimming and J lost 2 bases, with 11 bases between them. Germline V CDR1 and CDR2: MNHNY, SVGAGI (reference sequence). CDR3 residues: CASIPRQNTGELFF. CDR3 DNA: TGTGCCAGCATCCCCCGCCAAAACACCGGGGAGCTGTTTTTT.

The genes are TRBV5-8 and TRBJ2-2, with a weak D call TRBD2 (7 bases). The CDR3 totals 17 residues. CDR1 is SGHTS and CDR2 is YDEGEE in the germline V gene. Between the trimmed V and J ends, which lost 4 bases and 6 bases, there was a span of 22 bases. The DNA of the CDR3 is TGTGCCAGCAGCCCCGGCCGGGGGGCCGCCTGGGCCGGGGAGCTGTTTTTT. This gives the protein CASSPGRGAAWAGELFF.

V is TRBV7-6 and J is TRBJ1-1; D remains unclear. Germline values: CDR1 SGHVS, CDR2 FNYEAQ. CDR3 length: 16 amino acids. Trimming cost V 1 base and J 4 bases, with 16 bases left between them. The CDR3 DNA reads TGTGCCAGCAGCTTAGGAGTTGAGGCGCTGGGCACTGAAGCTTTCTTT. Protein: CASSLGVEALGTEAFF.

The V gene is TRBV6-6, the J gene TRBJ1-1; TRBD1 might be the D (5 bases). CDR3 length: 14 amino acids. V dropped 6 bases and J dropped 4 bases, with 15 bases sitting between them. From germline, CDR1 is MNHNY and CDR2 SVGAGI (reference sequence). The CDR3 sequence is CASRHRDPTTEAFF. The CDR3 DNA sequence: TGTGCCAGCAGACACCGGGACCCGACCACTGAAGCTTTCTTT.

This chain links TRBV29-1 with TRBJ2-7, with TRBD2 matching over 9 bases. There are 13 residues in the CDR3. Germline V CDR1 and CDR2: SQVTM, ANQGSEA. With V trimmed by 4 bases and J by 4 bases, 5 bases remained unmatched. The CDR3 nucleotides read TGCAGCGTTGCCCCGAGCGGGGGGTACGAGCAGTACTTC. It translates to CSVAPSGGYEQYF.

V usage is TRBV30 and J usage is TRBJ2-4; D uncertain. V was cut by 0 bases and J by 7 bases, with 13 bases left in between. This CDR3 comprises 14 residues. Per germline, CDR1 GTSNPN and CDR2 SVGIG (reference sequence). As DNA, the CDR3 is TGTGCCTGGAGTGTAGACCCTAGTGTTAACATTCAGTACTTC. This translates into CAWSVDPSVNIQYF. Full variable domain (rest looked up from reference TRBV30 and TRBJ2-4): SQTIHQWPATLVQPVGSPLSLECTVEGTSNPNLYWYRQAAGRGLQLLFYSVGIGQISSEVPQNLSASRPQDRQFILSSKKLLLSDSGFYLCAWSVDPSVNIQYFGAGTRLSVL.

V gene TRBV4-1 combines with J gene TRBJ1-4; no firm D call. There are 15 residues in the CDR3. Trimming removed 1 base at V and 3 bases at J, with 9 bases between. In germline, CDR1 is MGHRA, CDR2 YSYEKL. The CDR3 loop is CASSQVVGSNEKLFF. The CDR3 coding sequence is TGCGCCAGCAGCCAAGTGGTGGGATCTAATGAAAAACTGTTTTTT.

The chain recombines TRBV5-6 with TRBJ1-2, with a possible D match to TRBD1 (6 bases). Trimming took 0 bases from V and 9 from J, leaving 12 bases between them. Germline lookup yields CDR1 SGHDT and CDR2 YYEEEE. The CDR3 loop spans 13 amino acids. As DNA, the CDR3 is TGTGCCAGCAGCTTGGAGGACAGTGGTAGCTACACCTTC. This translates into CASSLEDSGSYTF.

This clone was counted once. This chain uses TRBV19 with TRBJ2-7; 10 bases agree with TRBD2. The CDR3 is 14 amino acids. Looked up from germline, CDR1 is LNHDA and CDR2 is SQIVND (reference sequence). V shed 3 bases, J shed 5 bases, and the junction held 4 bases outside the gene matches. In nucleotides, the CDR3 is TGTGCCAGTAGTATCTCACTAGCGGGACACGAGCAGTACTTC. The encoded protein is CASSISLAGHEQYF.

This clone was seen once. The J gene is TRBJ2-7, the V gene TRBV11-1; the D is unclear. The germline gives CDR1 SGHAT, CDR2 FQDESV (reference sequence). The CDR3 covers 15 residues. V dropped 4 bases and J dropped 0 bases, with 13 bases sitting between them. The CDR3 DNA is TGTGCCAGCAGCTCAAGGCCCCTGGGCTCCTACGAGCAGTACTTC. This translates into CASSSRPLGSYEQYF.

V gene TRBV30 combines with J gene TRBJ1-5, with D perhaps matching TRBD1 (6 bases). Per the germline V gene, CDR1 is GTSNPN and CDR2 is SVGIG (reference sequence). CDR3 length equals 13 residues. CDR3 in DNA: TGTGCGGTGGGGCAGGGGTTTAATCAGCCCCAGCATTTT. This translates into CAVGQGFNQPQHF.

This clone showed up just once. J is TRBJ2-1 and V is TRBV4-1; either TRBD1 or TRBD2 may fit D (6 bases each). Germline V gene data show CDR1 as MGHRA and CDR2 as YSYEKL. V dropped 4 bases and J dropped 9 bases, with 28 bases sitting between them. This CDR3 spans 18 amino acids. CDR3 DNA sequence: TGCGCCAGCAGCCGATTAGGGGGTGCGGGATCCCCTCTTTCTGAGCAGTTCTTC. Its protein product is CASSRLGGAGSPLSEQFF.

This rearrangement joins TRBV4-1 to TRBJ2-4; 8 bases match TRBD2. This CDR3 region has 17 residues. V gave up 0 bases and J gave up 2 bases; unmatched junction bases: 6. In germline, CDR1 is MGHRA, CDR2 YSYEKL. The DNA for the CDR3 is TGCGCCAGCAGCCAAGATCTAGTAGCGGGGCCCAAAAACATTCAGTACTTC. Translation gives CASSQDLVAGPKNIQYF.

For this clone: The sample carries other DNA sequences with the same CDR3. The chain is built from TRBV11-3 and TRBJ2-5, with D uncertain. The CDR3 has 11 residues. Trimming removed 4 bases at V and 4 bases at J, with 4 bases between. Germline CDR1 is SGHNT and CDR2 is YENEEA. The CDR3 region has the DNA TGTGCCAGCAGCTCCGGAGAGACCCAGTACTTC. It is translated as CASSSGETQYF.